The 16 T cell receptor beta chains given below trace back to one sample, sequenced in a study of Graves' ophthalmopathy and Graves' hyperthyroidism. The authors amplified TCR beta CDR3 regions, and they did so from RNA transcripts for repertoire sequencing. A first-round RT-PCR used HTBI primers, followed by a second-round multiplex PCR. TCRdb re-called the multiplex PCR reads through MiXCR, storing one row per CDR3 protein. The sample lists roughly 1.1 million distinct CDR3 sequences; 35% to 45% were seen once. The specimen was peripheral blood or thyroid tissue (not recorded which). These receptors all come from an adult man with Graves' hyperthyroidism.

This chain uses TRBV5-1 with TRBJ2-5, with TRBD2 identical over 14 bases. V was clipped by 0 bases and J by 9 bases; unmatched bases: 16. This CDR3 is built from 19 residues. The V gene's germline CDR1 is SGHRS and CDR2 YFSETQ. The CDR3, as DNA: TGCGCCAGCAGCTTGGGACTAGCGGGAGGGCCTCATTCTGGGGAGGCCCAGTACTTC. This gives the protein CASSLGLAGGPHSGEAQYF. The variable domain in full, completed from reference TRBV5-1 and TRBJ2-5, reads KAGVTQTPRYLIKTRGQQVTLSCSPISGHRSVSWYQQTPGQGLQFLFEYFSETQRNKGNFPGRFSGRQFSNSRSEMNVSTLELGDSALYLCASSLGLAGGPHSGEAQYFGPGTRLLVL.

Concerning this clonotype: Given a much more abundant clone one base away, this may be a read error. The chain employs TRBV20-1 and TRBJ2-7; D remains ambiguous. Per the germline V gene, CDR1 is DFQATT and CDR2 is SNEGSKA (reference sequence). The CDR3 length is 14 residues. This CDR3 is CSASPPYSVYEHYF. For the CDR3, the DNA is TGCAGTGCCAGCCCCCCCTACAGTGTCTACGAGCACTACTTC.

Many counts were recorded for this clonotype. This chain uses TRBV20-1 with TRBJ2-5, with 8 bases identical to TRBD2. CDR3 length: 14 residues. Per germline, CDR1 DFQATT and CDR2 SNEGSKA (reference sequence). V lost 6 bases to trimming and J lost 3 bases; unmatched junction nucleotides: 9. CDR3 nucleotides: TGCAGTGCCCCCGGCGGGGGGATGAAAGAGACCCAGTACTTC. Protein: CSAPGGGMKETQYF.

Comments on this clonotype: One end of the junction fails to match germline, which may point to a read error. The J gene is TRBJ2-3, the V gene TRBV7-3, with 7 bases matching TRBD2. The CDR3 contains 16 residues. The germline V gene encodes CDR1 SGHTA and CDR2 FQGTGA. DNA of the CDR3: TGTGCCAACAGCCCCACCCTAGCGGACGCCACAGATACGCAGTATTTT. Protein sequence: CANSPTLADATDTQYF.

This clonotype has only a few counts. V gene TRBV29-1 combines with J gene TRBJ2-3; 9 bases line up with TRBD1. Germline V gives CDR1 SQVTM, CDR2 ANQGSEA. The J segment lost 3 bases and the V segment lost 6 bases, leaving 4 bases of the junction unmatched. This CDR3 spans 13 amino acids. The CDR3 DNA reads as TGCAGCGTAGACAGGGGGGTGACAGATACGCAGTATTTT. This gives the protein CSVDRGVTDTQYF.

This rearrangement joins TRBV20-1 to TRBJ1-5; tentative D call: TRBD1 (6 bases). Germline CDR1 reads DFQATT; CDR2 reads SNEGSKA (reference sequence). Trimming pared 6 bases from V and 6 bases from J, leaving 18 bases between. The CDR3 length is 14 residues. The DNA of the CDR3 is TGCAGTGCCACCAGTGATCTCAGGGGTCAGCCCCAGCATTTT. This sequence encodes CSATSDLRGQPQHF.

The sample holds a few counts of this clonotype. The chain has TRBV20-1 and TRBJ2-7; possible D gene TRBD2, 6 bases. The CDR3 is 15 amino acids. V lost 2 bases to trimming and J lost 3 bases, with 17 bases between them. Germline V gene data show CDR1 as DFQATT and CDR2 as SNEGSKA (reference sequence). CDR3 coding DNA: TGCAGTGCTAGACGGATAGCGGCTGCCTACTACGAGCAGTACTTC. This sequence encodes CSARRIAAAYYEQYF.

This clonotype was seen repeatedly, ten times or more. The rearrangement links TRBV12-3 or TRBV12-4 to TRBJ1-2; 8 positions match TRBD1. The CDR3 has 15 residues. J lost 1 base, V lost 6 bases, and 7 bases had no gene match. The CDR3 DNA follows: TGTGCCAGCAGCACAACGGGACAGGTTAACTATGGCTACACCTTC. Translation gives CASSTTGQVNYGYTF.

Remarks on this clonotype: This sequence may be a read error, since a much larger clone differs from it by one base. This sequence joins TRBV2 and TRBJ2-5; 8 bases match TRBD1. From germline, CDR1 is SNHLY and CDR2 FYNNEI. V shed 3 bases and J 2 bases; nucleotides not matched to a gene: 2. The CDR3 consists of 14 residues. DNA for the CDR3: TGTGCCAGCAGTGACTACAGGGGGCAAGAGACCCAGTACTTC. Its protein product is CASSDYRGQETQYF.

CDR3 sequence reads: CAVGGTSYGYTF. DNA of the CDR3: TGTGCAGTTGGAGGGACAAGTTATGGCTACACCTTC. The gene calls are TRBV28 and TRBJ1-2; D possibly corresponds to TRBD1 (6 bases). This CDR3 region has 12 residues. Germline-derived CDR1 and CDR2 are MDHEN and SYDVKM.

CDR3 residues: CASSYILLAGALTGELFF. CDR3 DNA sequence: TGTGCCAGCAGTTACATCCTACTTGCGGGGGCGCTCACCGGGGAGCTGTTTTTT. The chain carries TRBV7-7 and TRBJ2-2, with TRBD2 as a possible D gene (7 bases). The germline V gene has CDR1 SSHAT and CDR2 FNYEAQ (reference sequence). V lost 6 bases to trimming and J lost 4 bases, with 24 bases between them. The CDR3 spans 18 residues.

CDR3 coding DNA: TGTGCCAGCAGCTTACTGGCGTTCGCCGAGCAGTACTTC. Its protein product is CASSLLAFAEQYF. This rearrangement joins TRBV7-8 to TRBJ2-7; no definite D call. CDR3 size: 13 residues. The ends were cut back, 2 bases at V and 6 bases at J, with 11 bases in the middle. Per germline, CDR1 SGHVS and CDR2 FQNEAQ.

This chain uses TRBV5-1 with TRBJ2-2; 16 nucleotides match TRBD2. V was clipped by 4 bases and J by 0 bases; unmatched bases: 3. CDR3 length equals 18 residues. Germline CDR1 and CDR2: SGHRS and YFSETQ. The CDR3 sequence: CASSGTSGRAANTGELFF. The CDR3 coding sequence is TGCGCCAGCAGCGGGACTAGCGGGAGGGCCGCGAACACCGGGGAGCTGTTTTTT.

This clonotype was seen a handful of times. This may arise from a read error, as a much more abundant clone is one base away. The chain couples TRBV2 to TRBJ2-7, with 9 positions matching TRBD2. Trimming cost V 8 bases and J 4 bases; bases outside gene matches: 6. This CDR3 contains 13 residues. Germline V gene lookup returns CDR1 SNHLY and CDR2 FYNNEI. CDR3 nucleotide sequence: TGTGCCAGCCCCGATAGCGGGGGTTACGAGCAGTACTTC. The encoded protein is CASPDSGGYEQYF. Supplemented by reference TRBV2 and TRBJ2-7, the full variable domain reads EPEVTQTPSHQVTQMGQEVILRCVPISNHLYFYWYRQILGQKVEFLVSFYNNEISEKSEIFDDQFSVERPDGSNFTLKIRSTKLEDSAMYFCASPDSGGYEQYFGPGTRLTVT.

This clonotype was observed a handful of times. The rearrangement uses TRBV29-1 and TRBJ1-1, with D hard to call. The ends were cut back, 0 bases at V and 3 bases at J, with 5 bases in the middle. The CDR3 has 12 residues. CDR1 is SQVTM, CDR2 ANQGSEA, per germline. This CDR3 reads CSVEDWDTEAFF. The CDR3 nucleotides read TGCAGCGTTGAAGATTGGGACACTGAAGCTTTCTTT.

V is TRBV5-1 and J is TRBJ2-2; D ambiguous. V was pared by 4 bases and J by 3 bases, with 10 bases between. Per germline, CDR1 SGHRS and CDR2 YFSETQ. The CDR3 length is 14 residues. The CDR3 sequence is CASSPLEDTGELFF. CDR3 in DNA: TGCGCCAGCAGCCCCTTAGAAGACACCGGGGAGCTGTTTTTT.